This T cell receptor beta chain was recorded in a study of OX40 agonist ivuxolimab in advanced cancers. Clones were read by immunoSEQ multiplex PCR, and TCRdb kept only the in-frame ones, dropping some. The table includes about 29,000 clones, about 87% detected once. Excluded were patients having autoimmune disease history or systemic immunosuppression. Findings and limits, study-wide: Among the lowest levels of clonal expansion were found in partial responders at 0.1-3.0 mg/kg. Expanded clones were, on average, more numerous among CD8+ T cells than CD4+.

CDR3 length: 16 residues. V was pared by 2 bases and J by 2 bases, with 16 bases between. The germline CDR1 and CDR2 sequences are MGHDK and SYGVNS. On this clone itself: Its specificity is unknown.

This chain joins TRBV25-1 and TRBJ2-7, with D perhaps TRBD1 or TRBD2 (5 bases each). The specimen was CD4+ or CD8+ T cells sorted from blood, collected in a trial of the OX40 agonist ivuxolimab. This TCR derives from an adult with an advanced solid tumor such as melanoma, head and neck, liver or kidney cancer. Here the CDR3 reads CASSEPPGTGTYEQYF. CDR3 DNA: TGTGCCAGCAGTGAACCCCCCGGGACCGGGACCTACGAGCAGTACTTC.